This T cell receptor beta chain came from a study of CD8+ T cells in alopecia areata. Study-level findings and limits: Persistence during tofacitinib was seen for many expanded lesional clones in scalp and blood. For lesional scalp, especially alopecia totalis/universalis, clonality was higher than in normal scalp.

cDNA prepared by RNA extraction and subsequent reverse transcription served as the template for sequencing. The assay was immunoSEQ multiplex PCR, and TCRdb's table has in-frame clones only and misses some. In the table there are some 240,000 clones, more than 45% of which are singletons. The CDR3 totals 15 residues. Per germline, CDR1 SGHDN and CDR2 FVKESK. Trimming left V 4 bases short and J 5 bases short, with 17 bases between. As regards this clone: What it recognizes is unknown.

The treatment: oral pan-JAK inhibitor, 5-10 mg twice daily. Using a FACSAria, the CD4+ and CD8+ T cells were sorted from the PBMCs. Material: CD4+ T cells sorted from blood, obtained at week 4, from a patient treated with tofacitinib. The genes are TRBV14 and TRBJ1-2; D not resolved. The receptor comes from a human donor with alopecia areata. The CDR3 reads CASSLKPGSGYGYTF. CDR3 nucleotide sequence: TGTGCCAGCAGCCTTAAGCCAGGCTCCGGGTATGGCTACACCTTC.